A single TCR beta chain is shown here with its context. Its matching antigen is unknown. The time point was: week 23, last vaccination. The content of each vaccine dose was 300 ug of mutant IDH1 20-mer peptide, and topical imiquimod accompanied it. The sample is drawn from a study of a mutant IDH1 vaccine in newly diagnosed glioma. Overall study: Vaccination was launched 4-6 weeks after radiotherapy alone, or with temozolomide cycles. Most patients had radiochemotherapy with temozolomide before enrollment; others had one alone.

The CDR3 loop spans 15 amino acids. Germline V CDR1 and CDR2: SGHDT, YYEEEE. V lost 2 bases and J lost 4; bases outside the gene matches: 4. Sequenced by immunoSEQ multiplex PCR; TCRdb stores in-frame clones only, minus some. The sample contains roughly 40,000 clones, 75% to 95% of which appear only once. Regarding the study as a whole: Among patients, roughly 94% showed immune responses induced by the vaccine. Pseudoprogression seemed unrelated to changes in top peripheral T cell clonotypes.

Source: PBMCs, taken from a glioma patient whose treatment included an IDH1 peptide vaccine. The origin of this receptor is a man aged 50 to 59 with glioma. V is TRBV5-6 and J is TRBJ2-1; 9 bases are shared with TRBD1. Here the CDR3 reads CASSFLGTGYNEQFF. CDR3 nucleotides: TGTGCCAGCAGCTTTCTGGGGACAGGGTACAATGAGCAGTTCTTC.